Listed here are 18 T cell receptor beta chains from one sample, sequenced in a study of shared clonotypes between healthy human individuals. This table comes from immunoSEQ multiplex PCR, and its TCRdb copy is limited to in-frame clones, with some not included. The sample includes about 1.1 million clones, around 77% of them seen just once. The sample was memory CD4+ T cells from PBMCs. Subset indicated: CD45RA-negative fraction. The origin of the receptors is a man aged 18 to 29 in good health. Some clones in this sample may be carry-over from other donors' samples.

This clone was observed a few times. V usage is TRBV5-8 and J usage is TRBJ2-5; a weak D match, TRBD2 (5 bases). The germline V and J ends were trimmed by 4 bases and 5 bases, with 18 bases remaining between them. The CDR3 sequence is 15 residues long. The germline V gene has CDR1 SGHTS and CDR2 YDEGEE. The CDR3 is CASSGDRKRGETQYF. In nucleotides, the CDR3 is TGTGCCAGCAGCGGCGATCGGAAACGGGGTGAGACCCAGTACTTC.

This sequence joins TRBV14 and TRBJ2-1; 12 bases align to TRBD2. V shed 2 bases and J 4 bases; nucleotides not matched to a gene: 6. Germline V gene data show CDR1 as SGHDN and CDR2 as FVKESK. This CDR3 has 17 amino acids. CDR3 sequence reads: CASSQRLAGVSYNEQFF. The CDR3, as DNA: TGTGCCAGCAGCCAACGACTAGCGGGAGTATCGTACAATGAGCAGTTCTTC. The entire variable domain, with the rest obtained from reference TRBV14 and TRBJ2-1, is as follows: EAGVTQFPSHSVIEKGQTVTLRCDPISGHDNLYWYRRVMGKEIKFLLHFVKESKQDESGMPNNRFLAERTGGTYSTLKVQPAELEDSGVYFCASSQRLAGVSYNEQFFGPGTRLTVL.

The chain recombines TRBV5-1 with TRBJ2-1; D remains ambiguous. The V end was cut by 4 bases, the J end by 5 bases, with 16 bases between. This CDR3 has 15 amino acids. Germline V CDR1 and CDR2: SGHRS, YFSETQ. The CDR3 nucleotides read TGCGCCAGCAGCAACCACCTCTTAGGACACAATGAGCAGTTCTTC. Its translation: CASSNHLLGHNEQFF.

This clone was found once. The CDR3 DNA reads TGTGCCAGCAGTTTCCACGACAGGGGCGCCTATGGCTACACCTTC. This translates into CASSFHDRGAYGYTF. The chain links TRBV27 to TRBJ1-2; 8 bases fit TRBD1. The CDR3 is 15 amino acids. V was pared by 3 bases and J by 4 bases, with 7 bases of the junction left unmatched. Germline V CDR1 and CDR2: MNHEY, SMNVEV (reference sequence).

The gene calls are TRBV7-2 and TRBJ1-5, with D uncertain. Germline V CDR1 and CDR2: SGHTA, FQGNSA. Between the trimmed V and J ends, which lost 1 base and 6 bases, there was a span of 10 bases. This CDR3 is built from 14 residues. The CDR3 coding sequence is TGTGCCAGCAGCTTAGTGGATAAAGGTCAGCCCCAGCATTTT. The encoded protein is CASSLVDKGQPQHF.

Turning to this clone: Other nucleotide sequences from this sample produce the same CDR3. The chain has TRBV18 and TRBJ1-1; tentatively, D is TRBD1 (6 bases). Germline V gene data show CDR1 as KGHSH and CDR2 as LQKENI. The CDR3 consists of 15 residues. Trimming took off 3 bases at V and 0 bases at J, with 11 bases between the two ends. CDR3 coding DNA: TGTGCCAGCTCACCTCAACAGGGCATGAACACTGAAGCTTTCTTT. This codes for CASSPQQGMNTEAFF.

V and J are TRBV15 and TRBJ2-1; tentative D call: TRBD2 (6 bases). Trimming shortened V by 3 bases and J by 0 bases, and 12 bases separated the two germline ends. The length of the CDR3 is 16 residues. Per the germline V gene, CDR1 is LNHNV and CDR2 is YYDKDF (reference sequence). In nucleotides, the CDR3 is TGTGCCACCAGCAGGGCCCCCGGGAGCTCCTACAATGAGCAGTTCTTC. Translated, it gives CATSRAPGSSYNEQFF.

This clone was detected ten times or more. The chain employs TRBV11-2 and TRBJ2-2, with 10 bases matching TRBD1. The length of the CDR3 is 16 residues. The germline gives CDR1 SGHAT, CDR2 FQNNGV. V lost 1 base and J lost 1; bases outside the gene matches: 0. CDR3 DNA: TGTGCCAGCAGCTTAGGGGACAGGGGGAACACCGGGGAGCTGTTTTTT. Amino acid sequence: CASSLGDRGNTGELFF.

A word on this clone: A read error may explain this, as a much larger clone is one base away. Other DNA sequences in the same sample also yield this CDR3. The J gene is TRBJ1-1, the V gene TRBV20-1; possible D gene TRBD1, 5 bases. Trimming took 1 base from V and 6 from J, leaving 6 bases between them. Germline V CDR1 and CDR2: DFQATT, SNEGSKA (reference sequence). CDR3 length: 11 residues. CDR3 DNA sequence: TGCAGTGCTAGAGGGGGGTCTGAAGCTTTCTTT. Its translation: CSARGGSEAFF.

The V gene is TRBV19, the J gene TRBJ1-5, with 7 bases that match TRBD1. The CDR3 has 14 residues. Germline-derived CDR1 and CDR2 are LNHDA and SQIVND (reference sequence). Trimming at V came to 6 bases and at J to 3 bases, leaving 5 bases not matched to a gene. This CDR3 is CASSEGAVNQPQHF. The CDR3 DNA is TGTGCCAGTAGCGAGGGGGCAGTCAATCAGCCCCAGCATTTT.

The CDR3 sequence: CASSRPGQGAYEQYF. The CDR3, as DNA: TGTGCCAGCAGCCGCCCGGGACAGGGGGCCTACGAGCAGTACTTC. The chain couples TRBV7-2 to TRBJ2-7; 11 bases agree with TRBD1. J lost 2 bases, V lost 5 bases, and 5 bases had no gene match. The germline gives CDR1 SGHTA, CDR2 FQGNSA. This CDR3 has 15 amino acids.

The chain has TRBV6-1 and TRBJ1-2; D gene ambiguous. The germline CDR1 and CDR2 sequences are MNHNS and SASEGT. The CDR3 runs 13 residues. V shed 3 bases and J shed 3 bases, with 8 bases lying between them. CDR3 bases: TGTGCCAGCAGTGAGGGAGGATACTATGGCTACACCTTC. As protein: CASSEGGYYGYTF.

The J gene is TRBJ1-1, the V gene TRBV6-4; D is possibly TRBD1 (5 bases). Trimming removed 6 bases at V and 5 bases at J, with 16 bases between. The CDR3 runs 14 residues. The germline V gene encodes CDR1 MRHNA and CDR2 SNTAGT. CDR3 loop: CASSSGGSRTEAFF. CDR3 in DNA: TGTGCCAGCAGCTCGGGGGGGTCGCGGACTGAAGCTTTCTTT.

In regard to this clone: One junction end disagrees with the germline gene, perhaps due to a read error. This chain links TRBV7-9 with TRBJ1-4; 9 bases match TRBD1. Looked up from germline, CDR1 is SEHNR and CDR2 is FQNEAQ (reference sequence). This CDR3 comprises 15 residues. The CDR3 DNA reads TGTGCCAGCAGCCCCTTGGCGGGACAGGGACCTTTAGGACCCTTT. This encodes CASSPLAGQGPLGPF.

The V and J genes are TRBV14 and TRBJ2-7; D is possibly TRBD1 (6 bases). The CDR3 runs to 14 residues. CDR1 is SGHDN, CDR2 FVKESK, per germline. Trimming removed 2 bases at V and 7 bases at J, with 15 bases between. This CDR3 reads CASSQPGAFGEQYF. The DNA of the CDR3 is TGTGCCAGCAGCCAACCAGGGGCCTTTGGAGAGCAGTACTTC.

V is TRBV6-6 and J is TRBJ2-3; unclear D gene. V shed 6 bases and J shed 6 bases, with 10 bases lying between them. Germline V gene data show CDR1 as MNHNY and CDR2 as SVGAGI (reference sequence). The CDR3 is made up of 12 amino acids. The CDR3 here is CASSLPSDTQYF. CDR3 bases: TGTGCCAGCAGCCTACCCTCGGATACGCAGTATTTT.

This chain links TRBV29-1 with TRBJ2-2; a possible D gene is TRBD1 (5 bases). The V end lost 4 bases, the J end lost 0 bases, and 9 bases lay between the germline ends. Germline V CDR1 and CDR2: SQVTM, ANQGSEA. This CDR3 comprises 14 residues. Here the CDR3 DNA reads TGCAGCGTTGTAAGGGGCGCGAACACCGGGGAGCTGTTTTTT. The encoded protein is CSVVRGANTGELFF.

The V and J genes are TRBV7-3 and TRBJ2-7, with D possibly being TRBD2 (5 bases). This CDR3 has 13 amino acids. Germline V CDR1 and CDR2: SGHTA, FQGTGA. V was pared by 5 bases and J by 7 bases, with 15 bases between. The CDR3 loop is CASSPSGYREQYF. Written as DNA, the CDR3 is TGTGCCAGCAGCCCCTCGGGGTATCGGGAGCAGTACTTC.